The TCR beta chain described here comes from a study of CD8 T cells in Susac syndrome. Turning to the study itself: Patients with Susac syndrome were therapy-naive, treated with corticosteroids, or treated with intravenous immunoglobulin alone when blood was collected.

Random hexamers were used to reverse transcribe an amount of about 0.45 to 1 ug RNA. With immunoSEQ multiplex PCR, TCR beta CDR3 was amplified across 54 Vbeta and 13 Jbeta. TCRdb re-derived calls from the immunoSEQ multiplex PCR reads in MiXCR, one entry per CDR3 protein. This table has 200,000 to 300,000 distinct CDR3 sequences, 90% to 96% appearing once. The CDR3 totals 14 residues. V was clipped by 7 bases and J by 4 bases, with 13 bases between them. The germline CDR1 and CDR2 sequences are SNHLY and FYNNEI. The CD8+ and CD4+ T cells were isolated magnetically using a negative isolation approach, whereas the TEMRA cells were enriched by FACS.

The V and J genes are TRBV2 and TRBJ2-2; a possible D gene is TRBD1 (5 bases). The TCR was taken from a human donor with Susac syndrome. The source material was CD4+ T cells from PBMCs. The CDR3 protein is CASILIRGTGELFF. The DNA for the CDR3 is TGTGCCAGCATTTTGATTAGGGGCACCGGGGAGCTGTTTTTT.